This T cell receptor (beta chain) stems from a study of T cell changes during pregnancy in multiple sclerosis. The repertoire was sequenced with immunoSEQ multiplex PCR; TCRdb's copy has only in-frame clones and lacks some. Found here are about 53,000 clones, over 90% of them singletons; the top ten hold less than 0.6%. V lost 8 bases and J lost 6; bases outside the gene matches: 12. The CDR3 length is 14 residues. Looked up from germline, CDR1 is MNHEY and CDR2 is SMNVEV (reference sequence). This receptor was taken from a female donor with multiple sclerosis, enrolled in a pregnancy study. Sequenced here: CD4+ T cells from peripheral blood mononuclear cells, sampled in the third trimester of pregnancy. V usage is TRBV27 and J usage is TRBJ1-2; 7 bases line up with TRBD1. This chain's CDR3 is CASRAMDRHDGYTF. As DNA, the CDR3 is TGTGCCAGCCGTGCTATGGACAGGCACGATGGCTACACCTTC.